Presented here are 17 T cell receptor beta chains from one specimen sequenced in a study of blood T cell repertoires in COVID-19. Libraries were prepared by immunoSEQ multiplex PCR; TCRdb keeps only in-frame clonotypes and omits some of them. The sample yields 180,000 or so clones, 90% seen once. Sequenced material: peripheral blood. The receptors here all came from a man aged 45-60 years with acute or convalescent COVID-19.

The genes are TRBV5-1 and TRBJ1-2; 7 positions match TRBD1. The junction had 3 bases not matched to a gene; V was cut back by 4 bases and J by 0 bases. Looked up from germline, CDR1 is SGHRS and CDR2 is YFSETQ. The CDR3 runs 14 residues. CDR3 sequence: CASSPGQANYGYTF. The CDR3 DNA reads as TGCGCCAGCAGCCCAGGACAGGCTAACTATGGCTACACCTTC.

V gene TRBV7-2 combines with J gene TRBJ2-7; 9 nucleotides line up with TRBD2. The ends lost 1 base at V and 3 bases at J; junction bases unmatched: 7. Germline assignment: CDR1 SGHTA and CDR2 FQGNSA. The CDR3 length is 16 residues. CDR3 sequence: CASSLVASGTFYEQYF. The CDR3 DNA reads as TGTGCCAGCAGCTTAGTGGCTAGCGGGACGTTCTACGAGCAGTACTTC.

This chain connects TRBV5-5 to TRBJ1-1; 7 bases line up with TRBD1. Trimming at V came to 0 bases and at J to 4 bases, leaving 3 bases not matched to a gene. This CDR3 has 14 amino acids. Germline V CDR1 and CDR2: SGHKS, YYEKEE (reference sequence). The CDR3 is CASSLGQGGTEAFF. The CDR3 DNA reads TGTGCCAGCAGCTTGGGACAGGGCGGCACTGAAGCTTTCTTT.

The chain combines TRBV19 with TRBJ2-2; 8 bases align to TRBD2. The CDR3 has 15 residues. Germline CDR1 LNHDA, CDR2 SQIVND (reference sequence). V was clipped by 0 bases and J by 7 bases; unmatched bases: 4. The CDR3 DNA reads TGTGCCAGTAGTATAGATAGCGGGGCCAACGGGGAGCTGTTTTTT. Its translation is CASSIDSGANGELFF.

The chain joins TRBV5-1 to TRBJ1-1; 9 bases are shared with TRBD1. The CDR3 consists of 13 residues. Germline CDR1 SGHRS, CDR2 YFSETQ. After removal of 4 bases from V and 7 bases from J, the junction contained 5 bases not matched to a gene. CDR3 coding DNA: TGCGCCAGCAGCCATGGGACAGGGATTGAAGCTTTCTTT. Residues: CASSHGTGIEAFF. The full variable domain, completed using reference TRBV5-1 and TRBJ1-1, is KAGVTQTPRYLIKTRGQQVTLSCSPISGHRSVSWYQQTPGQGLQFLFEYFSETQRNKGNFPGRFSGRQFSNSRSEMNVSTLELGDSALYLCASSHGTGIEAFFGQGTRLTVV.

The V and J genes are TRBV18 and TRBJ1-2; unclear D gene. Between the trimmed V and J ends, which lost 3 bases and 4 bases, there was a span of 18 bases. Germline CDR1 KGHSH, CDR2 LQKENI. The CDR3 is made up of 16 amino acids. The CDR3 DNA reads TGTGCCAGCTCACCGCCCCCCCACACGGGAACCTATGGCTACACCTTC. Translated: CASSPPPHTGTYGYTF.

The chain joins TRBV7-8 to TRBJ2-3; 8 nucleotides align to TRBD2. Germline-derived CDR1 and CDR2 are SGHVS and FQNEAQ. Losses at the gene ends were 5 bases for V and 5 bases for J; bases not matched to a gene: 12. CDR3 size: 16 residues. The CDR3 reads CASSPRRAGVIDTQYF. The CDR3 DNA reads as TGTGCCAGCAGCCCGCGACGAGCGGGAGTAATAGATACGCAGTATTTT.

The chain uses TRBV20-1 and TRBJ1-2; tentatively, D is TRBD1 (5 bases). Per the germline V gene, CDR1 is DFQATT and CDR2 is SNEGSKA (reference sequence). CDR3 length: 12 residues. V was clipped by 3 bases and J by 5 bases, with 10 bases between them. CDR3 DNA sequence: TGCAGTGCTAGTTTGGGGCAGTATGGCTACACCTTC. Amino acids: CSASLGQYGYTF.

The chain has TRBV7-9 and TRBJ2-2, with D possibly matching TRBD1 (6 bases). CDR3 size: 13 residues. V was trimmed by 5 bases and J by 4 bases, leaving 8 bases between them. Germline-derived CDR1 and CDR2 are SEHNR and FQNEAQ (reference sequence). The CDR3, as DNA: TGTGCCAGCAGCGGACAGTTCACCGGGGAGCTGTTTTTT. Its protein product is CASSGQFTGELFF.

CDR3 nucleotide sequence: TGTGCCAGCAGTTCCAGGGCATCTAGCACAGATACGCAGTATTTT. It encodes CASSSRASSTDTQYF. The chain uses TRBV6-6 and TRBJ2-3; tentatively, D is TRBD1 (5 bases). V dropped 4 bases and J dropped 0 bases, with 11 bases sitting between them. CDR3 length equals 15 residues. CDR1 and CDR2 (germline): MNHNY, SVGAGI (reference sequence).

The chain employs TRBV7-6 and TRBJ1-1; D is perhaps TRBD1 (6 bases). This CDR3 is built from 15 residues. The V gene lost 4 bases and the J gene lost 4 bases, with 16 bases spanning the gap. Germline CDR1 is SGHVS and CDR2 is FNYEAQ. CDR3 protein: CASSYLQGWGTEAFF. The CDR3 DNA is TGTGCCAGCAGCTATTTACAGGGCTGGGGCACTGAAGCTTTCTTT. Full variable domain (missing parts from reference TRBV7-6 and TRBJ1-1): GAGVSQSPRYKVTKRGQDVALRCDPISGHVSLYWYRQALGQGPEFLTYFNYEAQQDKSGLPNDRFSAERPEGSISTLTIQRTEQRDSAMYRCASSYLQGWGTEAFFGQGTRLTVV.

The J gene is TRBJ2-2, the V gene TRBV12-5; TRBD1 is a possible D gene (5 bases). This CDR3 is 16 amino acids long. Trimming took 2 bases from V and 4 from J, leaving 14 bases between them. Germline lookup yields CDR1 LGHNT and CDR2 FRNRAP. This chain's CDR3 is CASGLSTGIPTGELFF. CDR3 nucleotide sequence: TGTGCTAGTGGTTTGTCAACAGGTATTCCCACCGGGGAGCTGTTTTTT.

This rearrangement joins TRBV28 to TRBJ2-7; TRBD2 matches at 8 bases. The J segment lost 1 base and the V segment lost 10 bases, leaving 12 bases of the junction unmatched. Germline V gene data show CDR1 as MDHEN and CDR2 as SYDVKM. The length of the CDR3 is 15 residues. The CDR3 region is CATYPGTSLSYEQYF. The CDR3 DNA reads TGTGCCACCTACCCTGGGACTAGTCTTTCCTACGAGCAGTACTTC.

This sequence joins TRBV7-6 and TRBJ2-3; 7 nucleotides line up with TRBD1. Germline V CDR1 and CDR2: SGHVS, FNYEAQ. The trim removed 4 bases at V and 2 bases at J, leaving 6 bases unmatched. CDR3 length equals 15 residues. CDR3 sequence (DNA): TGTGCCAGCAGCTCGACAGGGAAGCCCACAGATACGCAGTATTTT. Its protein product is CASSSTGKPTDTQYF. The whole variable domain, remainder taken from reference TRBV7-6 and TRBJ2-3, is GAGVSQSPRYKVTKRGQDVALRCDPISGHVSLYWYRQALGQGPEFLTYFNYEAQQDKSGLPNDRFSAERPEGSISTLTIQRTEQRDSAMYRCASSSTGKPTDTQYFGPGTRLTVL.

V usage is TRBV11-3 and J usage is TRBJ2-3, with 7 bases aligning to TRBD1. CDR3 length: 15 amino acids. In germline, CDR1 is SGHNT, CDR2 YENEEA. Germline trimming cut 5 bases from V and 0 bases from J; bases unmatched to any gene: 5. CDR3 region: CASSRDSSSTDTQYF. CDR3 bases: TGTGCCAGCAGCAGGGACAGTTCTAGCACAGATACGCAGTATTTT.

The rearrangement uses TRBV7-9 and TRBJ2-3; 9 bases line up with TRBD1. J gave up 2 bases and V 0 bases, and 6 bases lay outside the gene matches. The CDR3 totals 17 residues. CDR1 and CDR2 from the germline V gene are SEHNR and FQNEAQ (reference sequence). CDR3 region: CASSLAIYRGLTDTQYF. The CDR3 DNA is TGTGCCAGCAGCTTAGCGATCTACAGGGGGCTCACAGATACGCAGTATTTT.

This clone was detected once. J is TRBJ1-3 and V is TRBV11-3, with D unclear. Per the germline V gene, CDR1 is SGHNT and CDR2 is YENEEA. The ends were cut back, 1 base at V and 4 bases at J, with 11 bases in the middle. The CDR3 is made up of 15 amino acids. CDR3 sequence: CASSLGHGEGNTIYF. For the CDR3, the DNA is TGTGCCAGCAGCTTAGGACACGGGGAAGGAAACACCATATATTTT.